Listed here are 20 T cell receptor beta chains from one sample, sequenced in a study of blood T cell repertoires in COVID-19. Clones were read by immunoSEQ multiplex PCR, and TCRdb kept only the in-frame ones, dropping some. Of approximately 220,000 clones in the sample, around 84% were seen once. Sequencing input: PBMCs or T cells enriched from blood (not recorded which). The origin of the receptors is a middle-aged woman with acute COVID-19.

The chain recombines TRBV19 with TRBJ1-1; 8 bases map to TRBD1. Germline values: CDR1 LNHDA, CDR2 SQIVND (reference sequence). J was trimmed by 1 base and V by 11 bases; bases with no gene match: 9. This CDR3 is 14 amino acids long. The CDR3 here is CAADRGEANTEAFF. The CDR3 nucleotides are TGTGCCGCCGACAGGGGCGAGGCGAACACTGAAGCTTTCTTT.

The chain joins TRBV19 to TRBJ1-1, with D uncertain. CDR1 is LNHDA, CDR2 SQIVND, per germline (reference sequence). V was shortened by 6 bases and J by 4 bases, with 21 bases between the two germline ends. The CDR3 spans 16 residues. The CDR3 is CASRTPGLTSPTEAFF. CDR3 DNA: TGTGCCAGTAGAACCCCCGGACTCACGAGCCCCACTGAAGCTTTCTTT.

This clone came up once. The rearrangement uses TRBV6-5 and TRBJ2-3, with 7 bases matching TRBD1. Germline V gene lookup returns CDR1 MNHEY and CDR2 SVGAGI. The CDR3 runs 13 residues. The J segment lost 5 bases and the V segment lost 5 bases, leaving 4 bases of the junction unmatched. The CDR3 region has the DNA TGTGCCAGCAGTAAGGACAGGCAAGATACGCAGTATTTT. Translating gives CASSKDRQDTQYF.

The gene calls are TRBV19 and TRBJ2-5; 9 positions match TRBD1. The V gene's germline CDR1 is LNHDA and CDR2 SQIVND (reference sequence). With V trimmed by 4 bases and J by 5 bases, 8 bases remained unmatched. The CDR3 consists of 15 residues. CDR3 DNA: TGTGCCAGTAGTAGTACAGGGGGCATTGGGGAGACCCAGTACTTC. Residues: CASSSTGGIGETQYF.

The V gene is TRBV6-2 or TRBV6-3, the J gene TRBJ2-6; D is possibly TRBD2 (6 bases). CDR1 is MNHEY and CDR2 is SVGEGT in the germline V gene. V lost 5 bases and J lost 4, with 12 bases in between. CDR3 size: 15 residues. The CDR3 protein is CASSRRGYGANVLTF. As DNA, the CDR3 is TGTGCCAGCAGTCGACGGGGGTACGGGGCCAACGTCCTGACTTTC.

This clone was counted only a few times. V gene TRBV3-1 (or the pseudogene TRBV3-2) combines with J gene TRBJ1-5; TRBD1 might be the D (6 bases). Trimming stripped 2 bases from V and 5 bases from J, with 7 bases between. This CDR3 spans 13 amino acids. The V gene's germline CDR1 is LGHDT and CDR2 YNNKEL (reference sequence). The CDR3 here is CASSQNRDQPQHF. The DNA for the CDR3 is TGTGCCAGCAGCCAAAACAGGGATCAGCCCCAGCATTTT.

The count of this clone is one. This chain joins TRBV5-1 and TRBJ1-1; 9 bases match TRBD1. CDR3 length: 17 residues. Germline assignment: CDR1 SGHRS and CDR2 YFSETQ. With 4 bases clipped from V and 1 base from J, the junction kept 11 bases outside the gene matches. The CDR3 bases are TGCGCCAGCAGCCCGACCCCGACAGGGGGAGGGAACACTGAAGCTTTCTTT. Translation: CASSPTPTGGGNTEAFF.

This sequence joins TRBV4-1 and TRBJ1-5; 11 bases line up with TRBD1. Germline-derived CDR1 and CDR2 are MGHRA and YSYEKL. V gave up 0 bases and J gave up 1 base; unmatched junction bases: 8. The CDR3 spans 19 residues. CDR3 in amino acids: CASSQDLRTGGLSNQPQHF. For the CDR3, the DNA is TGCGCCAGCAGCCAAGATCTTAGGACAGGGGGCCTCAGCAATCAGCCCCAGCATTTT.

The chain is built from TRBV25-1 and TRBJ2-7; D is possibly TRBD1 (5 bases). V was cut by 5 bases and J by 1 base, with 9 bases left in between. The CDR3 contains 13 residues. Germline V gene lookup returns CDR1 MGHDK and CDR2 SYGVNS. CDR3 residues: CASSLDMSYEQYF. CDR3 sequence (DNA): TGTGCCAGCAGTCTGGACATGTCCTACGAGCAGTACTTC.

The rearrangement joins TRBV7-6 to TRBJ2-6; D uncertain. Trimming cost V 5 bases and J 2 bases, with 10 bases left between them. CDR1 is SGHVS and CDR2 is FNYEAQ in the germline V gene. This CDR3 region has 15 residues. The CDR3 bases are TGTGCCAGCAGCCCCCCCACTCCTGGGGCCAACGTCCTGACTTTC. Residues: CASSPPTPGANVLTF.

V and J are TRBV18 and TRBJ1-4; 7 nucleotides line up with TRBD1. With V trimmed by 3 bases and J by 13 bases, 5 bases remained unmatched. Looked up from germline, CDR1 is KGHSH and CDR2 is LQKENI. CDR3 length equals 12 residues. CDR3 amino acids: CASSPRQGGLFF. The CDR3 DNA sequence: TGTGCCAGCTCACCCCGACAGGGTGGACTGTTTTTT.

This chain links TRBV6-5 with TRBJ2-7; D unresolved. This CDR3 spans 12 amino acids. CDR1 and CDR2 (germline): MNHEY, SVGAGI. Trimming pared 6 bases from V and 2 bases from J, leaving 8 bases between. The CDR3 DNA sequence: TGTGCCAGCAGACCCGACACCTACGAGCAGTACTTC. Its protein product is CASRPDTYEQYF.

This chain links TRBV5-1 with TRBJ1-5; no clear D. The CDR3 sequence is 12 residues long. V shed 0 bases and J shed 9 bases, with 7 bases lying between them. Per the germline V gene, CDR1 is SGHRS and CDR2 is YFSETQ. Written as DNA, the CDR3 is TGCGCCAGCAGCTTGGGGGAGGGGCCCCAGCATTTT. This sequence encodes CASSLGEGPQHF.

The chain's CDR3 is CASSAAGRLNTEAFF. The DNA for the CDR3 is TGTGCCAGTAGTGCGGCGGGACGGTTGAACACTGAAGCTTTCTTT. The V gene is TRBV19, the J gene TRBJ1-1; D is perhaps TRBD1 (5 bases). Germline CDR1 is LNHDA and CDR2 is SQIVND (reference sequence). The CDR3 totals 15 residues. V lost 5 bases and J lost 0, with 13 bases in between.

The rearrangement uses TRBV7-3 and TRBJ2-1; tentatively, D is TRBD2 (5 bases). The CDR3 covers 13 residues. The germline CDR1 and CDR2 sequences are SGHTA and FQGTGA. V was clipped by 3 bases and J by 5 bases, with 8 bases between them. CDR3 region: CASSLSGNNEQFF. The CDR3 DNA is TGTGCCAGCAGCTTGTCCGGGAACAATGAGCAGTTCTTC.

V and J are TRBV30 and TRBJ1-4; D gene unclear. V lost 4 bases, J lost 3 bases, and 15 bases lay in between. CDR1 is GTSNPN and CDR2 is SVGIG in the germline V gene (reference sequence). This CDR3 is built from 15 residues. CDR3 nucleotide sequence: TGTGCCTGGACCCTAACCGGGAGCCCTAATGAAAAACTGTTTTTT. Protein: CAWTLTGSPNEKLFF.

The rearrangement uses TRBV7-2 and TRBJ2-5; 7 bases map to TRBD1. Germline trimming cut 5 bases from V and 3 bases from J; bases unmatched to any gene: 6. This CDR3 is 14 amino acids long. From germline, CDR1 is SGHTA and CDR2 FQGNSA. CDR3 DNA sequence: TGTGCCAGCAGCAACCGGGACAGAAAAGAGACCCAGTACTTC. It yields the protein CASSNRDRKETQYF.

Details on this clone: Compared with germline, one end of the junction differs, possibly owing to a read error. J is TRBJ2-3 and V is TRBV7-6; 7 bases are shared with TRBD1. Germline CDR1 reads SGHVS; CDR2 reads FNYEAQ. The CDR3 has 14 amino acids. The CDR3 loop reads CASSSETGTDAQYF. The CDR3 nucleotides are TGTGCCAGCAGCTCAGAGACAGGGACAGATGCGCAGTATTTT. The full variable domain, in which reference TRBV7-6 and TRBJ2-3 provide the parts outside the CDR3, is GAGVSQSPRYKVTKRGQDVALRCDPISGHVSLYWYRQALGQGPEFLTYFNYEAQQDKSGLPNDRFSAERPEGSISTLTIQRTEQRDSAMYRCASSSETGTDAQYFGPGTRLTVL.

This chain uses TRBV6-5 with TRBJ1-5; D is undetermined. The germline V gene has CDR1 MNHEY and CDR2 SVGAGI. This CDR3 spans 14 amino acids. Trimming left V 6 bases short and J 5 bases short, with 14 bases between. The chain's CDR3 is CASSPEVGYQPQHF. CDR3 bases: TGTGCCAGCAGCCCCGAGGTCGGGTATCAGCCCCAGCATTTT.

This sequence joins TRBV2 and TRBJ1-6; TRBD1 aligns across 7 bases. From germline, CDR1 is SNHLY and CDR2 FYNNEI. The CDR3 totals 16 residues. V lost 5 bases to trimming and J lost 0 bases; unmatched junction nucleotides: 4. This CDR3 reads CASSLQGSSYNSPLHF. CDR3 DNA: TGTGCCAGCAGTCTACAGGGGAGCTCCTATAATTCACCCCTCCACTTT.